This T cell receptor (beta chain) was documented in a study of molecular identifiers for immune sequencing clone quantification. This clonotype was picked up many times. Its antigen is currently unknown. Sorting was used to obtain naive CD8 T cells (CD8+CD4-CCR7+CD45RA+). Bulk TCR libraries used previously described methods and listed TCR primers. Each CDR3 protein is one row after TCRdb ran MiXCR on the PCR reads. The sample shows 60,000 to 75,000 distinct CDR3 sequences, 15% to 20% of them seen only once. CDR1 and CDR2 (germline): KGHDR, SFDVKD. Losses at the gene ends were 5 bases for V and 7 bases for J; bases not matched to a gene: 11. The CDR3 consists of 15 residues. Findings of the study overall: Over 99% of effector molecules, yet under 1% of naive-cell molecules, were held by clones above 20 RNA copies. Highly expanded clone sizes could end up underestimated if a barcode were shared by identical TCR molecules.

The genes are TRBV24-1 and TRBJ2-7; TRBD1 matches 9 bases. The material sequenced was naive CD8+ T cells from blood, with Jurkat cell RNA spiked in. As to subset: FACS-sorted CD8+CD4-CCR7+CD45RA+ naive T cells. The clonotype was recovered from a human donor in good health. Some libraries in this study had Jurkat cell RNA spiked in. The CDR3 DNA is TGTGCCACCAGTGGCCCGGGACAGGGCGTGGGAGAGCAGTACTTC. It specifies CATSGPGQGVGEQYF.